This T cell receptor (beta chain) was retrieved from a study of shared clonotypes between healthy human individuals. Sequenced by immunoSEQ multiplex PCR; TCRdb stores in-frame clones only, minus some. The sample consists of hundreds of thousands of clones, roughly 73% of them appearing once. Germline-derived CDR1 and CDR2 are MNHEY and SMNVEV (reference sequence). V was cut by 8 bases and J by 5 bases, with 12 bases left in between. The CDR3 totals 12 residues. The source of this sequence is a woman aged 25 to 45 in good health. The chain couples TRBV27 to TRBJ2-5; TRBD2 is a possible D gene (5 bases). The sequenced material came from memory CD4+ T cells sorted from blood. Subset described: CD45RA-negative fraction. The CDR3 region has the DNA TGTGCCAGCCTTTGGCGAGGGGAGACCCAGTACTTC. It is translated as CASLWRGETQYF.